This paragraph covers one T cell receptor (beta chain) sequence. No antigen is known for it. Clones were read by immunoSEQ multiplex PCR, and TCRdb kept only the in-frame ones, dropping some. The sample lists roughly 100,000 clones; about 92% were seen once. The data are from a study of T cell responses to AZD1222 COVID-19 vaccine. Study-wide results and limits: The reported proportion of spike-specific TCRs targeting unmutated variant regions was nearly half. Only 5 or 6 individuals given AZD1222 were seropositive at baseline. White British ancestry dominated among donors, who included more females, and clonal diversity was possibly underestimated.

Germline CDR1 reads LNHDA; CDR2 reads SQIVND (reference sequence). CDR3 length: 14 residues. V lost 6 bases, J lost 5 bases, and 9 bases stayed unmatched. The rearrangement joins TRBV19 to TRBJ1-1; TRBD1 agrees at 7 bases. The sample in question was peripheral blood, obtained on day 0 of AZD1222 vaccination. This TCR derives from an adult in good health. The CDR3 coding sequence is TGTGCCAGTAGACTAGACAGGGACGGGACTGAAGCTTTCTTT. It specifies CASRLDRDGTEAFF.